The 17 T cell receptor beta chains reported below all come from one sample, sequenced in a study of T cell responses to AZD1222 COVID-19 vaccine. Only in-frame clones appear in the TCRdb table, and some are missing; sequencing was by immunoSEQ multiplex PCR. The sample lists about 120,000 clones, about nine tenths seen once, with 11% to 15% in the top ten. Sequences were derived from peripheral blood, sampled on day 0 of AZD1222 vaccination. The receptor source for this set is an adult in good health.

The chain couples TRBV7-2 to TRBJ1-1, with D perhaps matching TRBD1 (6 bases). V gave up 3 bases and J gave up 1 base, with 9 bases separating them. Per germline, CDR1 SGHTA and CDR2 FQGNSA. This CDR3 spans 14 amino acids. The CDR3 sequence: CASSLGRGNTEAFF. The CDR3, as DNA: TGTGCCAGCAGCTTGGGCAGGGGGAACACTGAAGCTTTCTTT.

This clone occurred once. The V call is TRBV5-4, the J call TRBJ2-7; D is unclear. The V end lost 1 base, the J end lost 2 bases, and 7 bases lay between the germline ends. CDR3 length equals 13 residues. CDR1 and CDR2 from the germline V gene are SGHNT and YYREEE (reference sequence). CDR3 region: CASSLSRTYEQYF. The CDR3 DNA is TGTGCCAGCAGCTTGTCCCGTACCTACGAGCAGTACTTC. The variable domain in full, completed from reference TRBV5-4 and TRBJ2-7, reads ETGVTQSPTHLIKTRGQQVTLRCSSQSGHNTVSWYQQALGQGPQFIFQYYREEENGRGNFPPRFSGLQFPNYSSELNVNALELDDSALYLCASSLSRTYEQYFGPGTRLTVT.

CDR3 in DNA: TGTGCCAGCAGGGGGACAGGGAGGGAGACCCAGTACTTC. It translates to CASRGTGRETQYF. This chain uses TRBV7-2 with TRBJ2-5; 9 positions match TRBD1. The junction had 4 bases not matched to a gene; V was cut back by 6 bases and J by 5 bases. In germline, CDR1 is SGHTA, CDR2 FQGNSA. The CDR3 length is 13 residues.

The V and J genes are TRBV7-2 and TRBJ1-5, with D possibly matching TRBD1 (5 bases). V lost 5 bases and J lost 2, with 10 bases in between. Germline lookup yields CDR1 SGHTA and CDR2 FQGNSA. The CDR3 runs 14 residues. The CDR3 spells CASSLQGGNQPQHF. The CDR3 DNA reads as TGTGCCAGCAGCCTCCAGGGCGGCAATCAGCCCCAGCATTTT.

This chain connects TRBV29-1 to TRBJ2-7; D possibly uses TRBD1 or TRBD2 (5 bases each). CDR1 is SQVTM, CDR2 ANQGSEA, per germline. The V and J ends lost 7 bases and 1 base respectively, with 11 bases between them. The CDR3 has 12 residues. CDR3 amino acids: CSGGSNSYEQYF. The DNA for the CDR3 is TGCAGCGGGGGGTCCAATTCCTACGAGCAGTACTTC.

V gene TRBV28 combines with J gene TRBJ1-5; D is unresolved. In germline, CDR1 is MDHEN, CDR2 SYDVKM. The CDR3 contains 13 residues. Trimming removed 7 bases from V and 5 bases from J, with 12 bases in between. The CDR3 nucleotides read TGTGCCAGCACCCTCGACGGCTATCAGCCCCAGCATTTT. Residues: CASTLDGYQPQHF.

The chain joins TRBV5-4 to TRBJ2-5; 7 bases fit TRBD1. After removal of 0 bases from V and 3 bases from J, the junction contained 2 bases not matched to a gene. This CDR3 is 14 amino acids long. Germline values: CDR1 SGHNT, CDR2 YYREEE (reference sequence). The CDR3 nucleotides read TGTGCCAGCAGCTTGGCCGACAGGGAAGAGACCCAGTACTTC. Translation gives CASSLADREETQYF.

The rearrangement uses TRBV12-3 or TRBV12-4 and TRBJ1-1, with D tentatively TRBD1 (5 bases). V lost 7 bases to trimming and J lost 3 bases, with 12 bases between them. CDR3 length: 13 residues. In DNA, the CDR3 is TGTGCCAGCACGGAGGTAGGGGACACTGAAGCTTTCTTT. Protein: CASTEVGDTEAFF.

The chain links TRBV6-5 to TRBJ2-7, with TRBD2 matching 8 bases. The CDR3 extends over 14 amino acids. V shed 7 bases and J 4 bases; nucleotides not matched to a gene: 9. The V gene's germline CDR1 is MNHEY and CDR2 SVGAGI. The CDR3 DNA is TGTGCCAGCACTGCGGGACTAGTGGGGTACGAGCAGTACTTC. It is translated as CASTAGLVGYEQYF.

The J gene is TRBJ2-2, the V gene TRBV19, with 9 bases aligning to TRBD1. Germline CDR1 LNHDA, CDR2 SQIVND (reference sequence). This CDR3 contains 15 residues. J gave up 3 bases and V 5 bases, and 4 bases lay outside the gene matches. CDR3 region: CASSSGTGHTGELFF. CDR3 in DNA: TGTGCCAGTAGTTCCGGGACAGGGCACACCGGGGAGCTGTTTTTT.

The chain joins TRBV5-6 to TRBJ2-7, with no clear D. Trimming removed 6 bases from V and 4 bases from J, with 11 bases in between. The CDR3 contains 12 residues. The V gene's germline CDR1 is SGHDT and CDR2 YYEEEE. CDR3 coding DNA: TGTGCCAGCACAACTGGGGTTTACGAGCAGTACTTC. Translated, it gives CASTTGVYEQYF.

This chain links TRBV6-4 with TRBJ2-3; 9 bases line up with TRBD2. The length of the CDR3 is 15 residues. J lost 7 bases, V lost 4 bases, and 9 bases had no gene match. Germline V CDR1 and CDR2: MRHNA, SNTAGT. In DNA, the CDR3 is TGTGCCAGCAGTGTTGAGGCGGGGGGGCCGAATACGCAGTATTTT. Protein: CASSVEAGGPNTQYF.

The chain combines TRBV5-1 with TRBJ2-7; 7 bases fit TRBD1. The CDR3 spans 14 residues. V gave up 4 bases and J gave up 2 bases; unmatched junction bases: 6. Germline V gene lookup returns CDR1 SGHRS and CDR2 YFSETQ. The CDR3 sequence: CASSIRGGTYEQYF. CDR3 nucleotide sequence: TGCGCCAGCAGCATTAGAGGGGGCACCTACGAGCAGTACTTC.

This clone occurred once. The J gene is TRBJ2-5, the V gene TRBV9, with D hard to call. V gave up 1 base and J gave up 2 bases, with 9 bases separating them. The CDR3 spans 14 residues. Germline CDR1 is SGDLS and CDR2 is YYNGEE. The CDR3 loop is CASSVLAAQETQYF. The CDR3 DNA reads TGTGCCAGCAGCGTATTGGCGGCACAAGAGACCCAGTACTTC.

The genes are TRBV20-1 and TRBJ2-3, with unresolved D. The CDR3 has 11 amino acids. The V end was cut by 6 bases, the J end by 4 bases, with 8 bases between. Per the germline V gene, CDR1 is DFQATT and CDR2 is SNEGSKA (reference sequence). The CDR3 sequence is CSAPLADTQYF. The CDR3 bases are TGCAGTGCACCGCTAGCAGATACGCAGTATTTT.

This chain links TRBV4-3 with TRBJ1-3; D is ambiguous. The ends were cut back, 0 bases at V and 0 bases at J, with 15 bases in the middle. The CDR3 runs to 18 residues. Germline loops: CDR1 LGHNA, CDR2 YSLEER. The CDR3 reads CASSQDGDPGGSGNTIYF. CDR3 bases: TGCGCCAGCAGCCAAGACGGGGATCCGGGCGGCTCTGGAAACACCATATATTTT.

The chain links TRBV24-1 to TRBJ2-2, with D hard to call. Trimming removed 1 base at V and 7 bases at J, with 3 bases between. Germline lookup yields CDR1 KGHDR and CDR2 SFDVKD. There are 12 residues in the CDR3. The CDR3 region has the DNA TGTGCCACCAGTGATTTAAACGGGGAGCTGTTTTTT. Protein: CATSDLNGELFF.